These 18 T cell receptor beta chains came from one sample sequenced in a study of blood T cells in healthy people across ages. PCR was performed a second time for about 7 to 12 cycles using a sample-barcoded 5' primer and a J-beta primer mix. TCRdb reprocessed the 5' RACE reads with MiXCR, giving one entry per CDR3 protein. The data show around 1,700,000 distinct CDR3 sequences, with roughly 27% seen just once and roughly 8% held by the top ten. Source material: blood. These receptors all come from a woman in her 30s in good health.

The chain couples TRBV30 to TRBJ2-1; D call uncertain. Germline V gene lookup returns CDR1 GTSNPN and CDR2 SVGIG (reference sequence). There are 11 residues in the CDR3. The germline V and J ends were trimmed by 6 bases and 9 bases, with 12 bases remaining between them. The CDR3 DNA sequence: TGTGCCTGCTACAATTTCGGTGAGCAGTTCTTC. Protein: CACYNFGEQFF.

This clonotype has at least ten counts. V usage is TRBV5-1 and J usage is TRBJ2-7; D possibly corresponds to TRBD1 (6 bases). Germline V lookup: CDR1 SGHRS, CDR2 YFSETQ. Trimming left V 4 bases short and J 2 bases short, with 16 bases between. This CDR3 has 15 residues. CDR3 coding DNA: TGCGCCAGCAGCCCGTTACAGGGACCGACCTACGAGCAGTACTTC. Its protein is CASSPLQGPTYEQYF.

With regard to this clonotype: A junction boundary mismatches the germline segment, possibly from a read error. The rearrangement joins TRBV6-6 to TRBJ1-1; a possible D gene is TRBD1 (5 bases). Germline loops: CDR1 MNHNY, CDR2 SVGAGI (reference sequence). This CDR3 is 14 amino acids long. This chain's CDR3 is CTSSFTGLGTEAFF. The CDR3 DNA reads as TGTACCAGCAGTTTTACAGGATTGGGCACTGAAGCTTTCTTT.

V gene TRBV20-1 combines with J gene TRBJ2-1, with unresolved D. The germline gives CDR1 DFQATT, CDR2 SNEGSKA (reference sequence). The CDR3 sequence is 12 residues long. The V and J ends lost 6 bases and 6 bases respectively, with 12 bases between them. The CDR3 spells CSAVDSGNEQFF. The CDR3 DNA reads TGCAGTGCCGTAGATTCGGGCAATGAGCAGTTCTTC.

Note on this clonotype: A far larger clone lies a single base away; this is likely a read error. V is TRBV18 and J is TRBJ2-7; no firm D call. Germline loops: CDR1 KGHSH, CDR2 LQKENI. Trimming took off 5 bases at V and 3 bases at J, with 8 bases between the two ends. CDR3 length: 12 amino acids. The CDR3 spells CASSSYFYEQYF. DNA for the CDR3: TGTGCCAGCTCATCGTACTTCTACGAGCAGTACTTC.

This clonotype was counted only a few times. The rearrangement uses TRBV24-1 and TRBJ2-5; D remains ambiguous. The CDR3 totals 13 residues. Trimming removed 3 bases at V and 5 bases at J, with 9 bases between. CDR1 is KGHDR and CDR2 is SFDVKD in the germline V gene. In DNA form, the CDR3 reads TGTGCCACCAGTGATCCGGCGCGGGAGACCCAGTACTTC. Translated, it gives CATSDPARETQYF.

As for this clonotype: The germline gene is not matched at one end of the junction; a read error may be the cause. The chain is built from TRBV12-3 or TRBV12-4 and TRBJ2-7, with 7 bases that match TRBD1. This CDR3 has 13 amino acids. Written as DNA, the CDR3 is TGTGCCTGCAGTCAGGGGGTTGCCTACGAGCAGTACTTC. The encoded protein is CACSQGVAYEQYF.

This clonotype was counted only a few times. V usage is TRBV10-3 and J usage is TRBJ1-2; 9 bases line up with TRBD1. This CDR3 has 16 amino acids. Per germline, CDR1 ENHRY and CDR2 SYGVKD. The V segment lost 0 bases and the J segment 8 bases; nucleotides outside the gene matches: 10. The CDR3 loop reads CAISESGDRAVGGYTF. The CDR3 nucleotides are TGTGCCATCAGTGAGTCGGGGGACAGGGCAGTAGGCGGCTACACCTTC.

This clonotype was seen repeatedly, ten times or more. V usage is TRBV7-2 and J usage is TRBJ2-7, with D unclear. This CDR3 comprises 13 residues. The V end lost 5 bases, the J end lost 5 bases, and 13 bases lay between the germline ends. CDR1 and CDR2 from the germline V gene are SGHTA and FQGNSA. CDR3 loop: CASSPPGGHEQYF. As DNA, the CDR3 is TGTGCCAGCAGCCCCCCCGGTGGCCACGAGCAGTACTTC. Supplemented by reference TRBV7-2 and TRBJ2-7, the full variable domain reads GAGVSQSPSNKVTEKGKDVELRCDPISGHTALYWYRQSLGQGLEFLIYFQGNSAPDKSGLPSDRFSAERTGGSVSTLTIQRTQQEDSAVYLCASSPPGGHEQYFGPGTRLTVT.

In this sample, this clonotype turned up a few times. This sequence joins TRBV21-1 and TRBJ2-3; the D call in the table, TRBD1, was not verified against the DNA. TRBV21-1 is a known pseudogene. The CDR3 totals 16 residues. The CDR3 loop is CASSKAPGTDPDTQYF. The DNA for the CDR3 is TGTGCCAGCAGCAAAGCCCCGGGGACAGACCCAGATACGCAGTATTTT.

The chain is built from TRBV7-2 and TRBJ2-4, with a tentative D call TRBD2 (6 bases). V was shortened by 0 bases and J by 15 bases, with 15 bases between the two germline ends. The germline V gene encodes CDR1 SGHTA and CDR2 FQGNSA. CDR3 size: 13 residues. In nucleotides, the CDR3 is TGTGCCAGCAGCTTAGCTTCAGCCCCGACTAGGTACTTC. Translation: CASSLASAPTRYF. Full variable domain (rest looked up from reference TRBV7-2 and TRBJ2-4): GAGVSQSPSNKVTEKGKDVELRCDPISGHTALYWYRQSLGQGLEFLIYFQGNSAPDKSGLPSDRFSAERTGGSVSTLTIQRTQQEDSAVYLCASSLASAPTRYFGAGTRLSVL.

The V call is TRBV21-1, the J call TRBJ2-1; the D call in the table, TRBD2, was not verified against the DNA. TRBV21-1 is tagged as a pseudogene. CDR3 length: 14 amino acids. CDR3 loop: CASGFPGLAHEQFF. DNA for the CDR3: TGTGCCAGCGGATTCCCGGGACTAGCGCATGAGCAGTTCTTC.

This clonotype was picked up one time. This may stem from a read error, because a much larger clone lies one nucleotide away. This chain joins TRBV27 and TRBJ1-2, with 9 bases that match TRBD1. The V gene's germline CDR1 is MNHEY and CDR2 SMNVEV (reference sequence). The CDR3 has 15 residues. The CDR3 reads CACSSTGGTEYGYTF. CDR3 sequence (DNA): TGTGCCTGCAGTTCGACAGGGGGTACCGAATATGGCTACACCTTC.

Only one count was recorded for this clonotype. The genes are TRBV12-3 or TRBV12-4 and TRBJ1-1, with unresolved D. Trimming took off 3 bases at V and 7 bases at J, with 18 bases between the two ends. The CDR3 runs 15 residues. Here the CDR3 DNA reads TGTGCCAGCAGTTTTTCACGTAGGATGTTTAATGAAGCTTTCTTT. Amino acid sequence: CASSFSRRMFNEAFF.

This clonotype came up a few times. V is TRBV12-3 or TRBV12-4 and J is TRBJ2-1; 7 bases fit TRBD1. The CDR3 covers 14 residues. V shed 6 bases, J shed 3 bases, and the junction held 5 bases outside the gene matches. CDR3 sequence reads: CASSNRGNYNEQFF. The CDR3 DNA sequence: TGTGCCAGCAGCAACAGGGGCAACTACAATGAGCAGTTCTTC.

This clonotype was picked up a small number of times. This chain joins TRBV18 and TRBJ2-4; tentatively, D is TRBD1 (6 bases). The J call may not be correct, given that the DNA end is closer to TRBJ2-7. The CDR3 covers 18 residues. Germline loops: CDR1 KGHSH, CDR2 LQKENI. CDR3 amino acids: CASSRTGTPPLGLSEQYF. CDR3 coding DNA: TGTGCCAGCTCACGGACCGGGACACCTCCTCTGGGGCTTTCCGAGCAGTACTTC.

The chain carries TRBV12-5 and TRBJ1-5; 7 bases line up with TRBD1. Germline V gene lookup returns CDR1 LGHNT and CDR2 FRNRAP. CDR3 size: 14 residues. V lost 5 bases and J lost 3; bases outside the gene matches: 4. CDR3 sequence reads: CASGPGQVNQPQHF. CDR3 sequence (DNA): TGTGCTAGTGGTCCCGGACAGGTCAATCAGCCCCAGCATTTT. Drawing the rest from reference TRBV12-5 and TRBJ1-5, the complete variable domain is DARVTQTPRHKVTEMGQEVTMRCQPILGHNTVFWYRQTMMQGLELLAYFRNRAPLDDSGMPKDRFSAEMPDATLATLKIQPSEPRDSAVYFCASGPGQVNQPQHFGDGTRLSIL.

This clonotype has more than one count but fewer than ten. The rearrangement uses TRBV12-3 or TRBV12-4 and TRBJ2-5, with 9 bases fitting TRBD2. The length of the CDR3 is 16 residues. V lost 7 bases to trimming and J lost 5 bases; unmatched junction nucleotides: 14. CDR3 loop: CASTSGSGGPEETQYF. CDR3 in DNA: TGTGCCAGCACCTCGGGTAGCGGGGGACCGGAGGAGACCCAGTACTTC.